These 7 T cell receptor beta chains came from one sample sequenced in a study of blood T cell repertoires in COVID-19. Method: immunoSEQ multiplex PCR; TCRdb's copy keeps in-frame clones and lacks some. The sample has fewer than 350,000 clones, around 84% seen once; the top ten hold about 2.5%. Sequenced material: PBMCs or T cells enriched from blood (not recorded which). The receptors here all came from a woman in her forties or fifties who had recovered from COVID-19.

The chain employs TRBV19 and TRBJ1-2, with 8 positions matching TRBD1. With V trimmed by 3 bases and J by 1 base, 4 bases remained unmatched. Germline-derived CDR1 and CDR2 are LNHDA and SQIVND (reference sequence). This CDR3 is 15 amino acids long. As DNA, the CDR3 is TGTGCCAGTAGTATGGGTGGACAGGGTAACTATGGCTACACCTTC. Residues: CASSMGGQGNYGYTF.

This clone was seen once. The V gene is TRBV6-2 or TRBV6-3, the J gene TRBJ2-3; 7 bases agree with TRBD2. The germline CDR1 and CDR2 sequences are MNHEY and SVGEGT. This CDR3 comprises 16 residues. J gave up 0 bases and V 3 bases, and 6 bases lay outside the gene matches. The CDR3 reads CASSYPSGASTDTQYF. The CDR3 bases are TGTGCCAGCAGTTATCCTAGCGGAGCTAGCACAGATACGCAGTATTTT.

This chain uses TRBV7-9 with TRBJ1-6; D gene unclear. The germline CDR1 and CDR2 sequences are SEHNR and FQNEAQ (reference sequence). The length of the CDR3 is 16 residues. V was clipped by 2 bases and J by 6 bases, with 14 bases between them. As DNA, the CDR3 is TGTGCCAGCAGCTTAATGGGCTCTCCCAGTAATTCACCCCTCCACTTT. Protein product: CASSLMGSPSNSPLHF.

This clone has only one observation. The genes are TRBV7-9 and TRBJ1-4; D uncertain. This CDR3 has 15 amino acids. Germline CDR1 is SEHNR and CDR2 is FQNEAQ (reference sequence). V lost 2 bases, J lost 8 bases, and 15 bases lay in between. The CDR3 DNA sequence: TGTGCCAGCAGCTTACGAACACTCGGGTCCGAAAAACTGTTTTTT. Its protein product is CASSLRTLGSEKLFF.

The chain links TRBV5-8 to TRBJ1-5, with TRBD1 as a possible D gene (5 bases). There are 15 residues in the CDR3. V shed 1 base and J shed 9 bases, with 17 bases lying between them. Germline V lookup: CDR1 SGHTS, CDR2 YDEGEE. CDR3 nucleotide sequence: TGTGCCAGCAGCTTGCTCGAACAGGCATTTGTGCCCCAGCATTTT. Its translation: CASSLLEQAFVPQHF.

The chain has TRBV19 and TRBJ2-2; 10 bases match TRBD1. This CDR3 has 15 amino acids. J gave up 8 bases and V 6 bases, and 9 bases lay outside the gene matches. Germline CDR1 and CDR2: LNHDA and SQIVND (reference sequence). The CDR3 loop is CASRTGQGRLGELFF. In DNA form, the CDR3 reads TGTGCCAGTAGGACGGGACAGGGGCGTTTAGGGGAGCTGTTTTTT.

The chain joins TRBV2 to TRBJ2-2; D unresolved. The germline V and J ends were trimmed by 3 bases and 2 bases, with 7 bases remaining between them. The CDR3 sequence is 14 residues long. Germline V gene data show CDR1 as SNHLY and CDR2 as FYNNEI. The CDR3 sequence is CASSDLRNTGELFF. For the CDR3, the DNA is TGTGCCAGCAGTGATCTCAGAAACACCGGGGAGCTGTTTTTT.